The 27 T cell receptor beta chains given below trace back to one sample, sequenced in a study of regulatory T cells in long-lasting Graves disease. Time point indicated: newly diagnosed GD, antithyroid drugs for less than 3 months. Making the TCR library involved RNA that had been extracted from PBMCs. With iRepertoire HTBI primers and Arm-PCR of CDR3 regions, TCR beta libraries were built. Each CDR3 protein gets one entry after TCRdb re-called the multiplex PCR reads with MiXCR. The sample lists under 450,000 distinct CDR3 sequences; approximately 12% were seen once. These data were also reused for a study on T cells in Graves' hyperthyroidism and ophthalmopathy.

The specimen comprised peripheral blood mononuclear cells (PBMCs), sampled at new diagnosis, from a patient treated with antithyroid drugs. Every receptor here comes from a woman younger than 35 with Graves disease.

This clonotype was counted only a few times. This sequence may be a read error, since a much larger clone differs from it by one base. The genes are TRBV2 and TRBJ2-5; tentative D call: TRBD2 (6 bases). CDR3 length: 11 residues. Per germline, CDR1 SNHLY and CDR2 FYNNEI. The CDR3 bases are TGTGCCACCCGCCTCCGGGAGACCCGGTACTTC. This codes for CATRLRETRYF.

Many counts were recorded for this clonotype. The V gene is TRBV7-9, the J gene TRBJ2-3, with a possible D match to TRBD2 (5 bases). Deletions cut 5 bases from V and 3 bases from J, with 18 bases between. The germline V gene encodes CDR1 SEHNR and CDR2 FQNEAQ (reference sequence). This CDR3 comprises 16 residues. CDR3: CASSPLASGATDTQYF. The CDR3 DNA reads TGTGCCAGCAGCCCCCTCGCCAGCGGAGCAACAGATACGCAGTATTTT.

This clonotype was observed a handful of times. This may come from a read error, since a much larger clone is one base off. The chain employs TRBV28 and TRBJ2-5; D is undetermined. CDR1 is MDHEN, CDR2 SYDVKM, per germline. The CDR3 runs 16 residues. Trimming stripped 1 base from V and 5 bases from J, with 17 bases between. The CDR3 DNA sequence: TGTGCCAGCAGTTTATTGGGGTTCTGGGGTCCGGAGACCCAGTACTTC. Residues: CASSLLGFWGPETQYF. The full variable domain, completed using reference TRBV28 and TRBJ2-5, is DVKVTQSSRYLVKRTGEKVFLECVQDMDHENMFWYRQDPGLGLRLIYFSYDVKMKEKGDIPEGYSVSREKKERFSLILESASTNQTSMYLCASSLLGFWGPETQYFGPGTRLLVL.

This clonotype has at least ten counts. The chain combines TRBV5-5 with TRBJ2-1; 11 nucleotides line up with TRBD2. This CDR3 has 14 residues. The germline CDR1 and CDR2 sequences are SGHKS and YYEKEE (reference sequence). J gave up 8 bases and V 2 bases, and 3 bases lay outside the gene matches. The CDR3 nucleotides are TGTGCCAGCAGCTTTGATAGCGGGAGGGATGAGCAGTTCTTC. Encoded protein: CASSFDSGRDEQFF.

This clonotype was detected many times. The gene calls are TRBV4-1 and TRBJ1-2; D possibly corresponds to TRBD1 (6 bases). CDR1 and CDR2 from the germline V gene are MGHRA and YSYEKL. The ends were cut back, 4 bases at V and 2 bases at J, with 14 bases in the middle. There are 15 residues in the CDR3. CDR3 sequence reads: CASSPKGVSNYGYTF. The CDR3 DNA follows: TGCGCCAGCAGCCCCAAGGGGGTTTCGAACTATGGCTACACCTTC.

The chain joins TRBV5-1 to TRBJ1-2; a weak D match, TRBD1 (5 bases). This CDR3 has 14 residues. Per the germline V gene, CDR1 is SGHRS and CDR2 is YFSETQ. The V end lost 2 bases, the J end lost 8 bases, and 16 bases lay between the germline ends. In nucleotides, the CDR3 is TGCGCCAGCAGCTTCACGTCGACAGATCAGGGCTACACCTTC. As protein: CASSFTSTDQGYTF. Full variable domain (outside the CDR3, taken from reference TRBV5-1 and TRBJ1-2): KAGVTQTPRYLIKTRGQQVTLSCSPISGHRSVSWYQQTPGQGLQFLFEYFSETQRNKGNFPGRFSGRQFSNSRSEMNVSTLELGDSALYLCASSFTSTDQGYTFGSGTRLTVV.

The chain joins TRBV2 to TRBJ2-7, with D perhaps matching TRBD2 (5 bases). Germline V CDR1 and CDR2: SNHLY, FYNNEI. V dropped 3 bases and J dropped 3 bases, with 9 bases sitting between them. The CDR3 is 13 amino acids. The CDR3 DNA is TGTGCCAGCAGTGACGAGGGTGGCTACGAGCAGTACTTC. This translates into CASSDEGGYEQYF.

This clonotype came up a few times. The chain carries TRBV19 and TRBJ1-4, with D perhaps matching TRBD1 (6 bases). The germline V gene has CDR1 LNHDA and CDR2 SQIVND (reference sequence). This CDR3 has 15 amino acids. Trimming took 0 bases from V and 10 from J, leaving 15 bases between them. The CDR3 bases are TGTGCCAGTAGTATAGATCCAGGGACATCGGGAAAACTGTTTTTT. It specifies CASSIDPGTSGKLFF.

Of note for this clonotype: Being one base from a much bigger clone, this may be a read error. The V and J genes are TRBV7-8 and TRBJ2-1; D may correspond to TRBD1 or TRBD2 (5 bases each). Trimming left V 3 bases short and J 5 bases short, with 23 bases between. Germline V lookup: CDR1 SGHVS, CDR2 FQNEAQ. The CDR3 extends over 18 amino acids. CDR3 sequence reads: CASSFESSGTHNNNEQFF. CDR3 nucleotide sequence: TGTGCCAGCAGCTTCGAATCTTCCGGGACCCATAACAACAATGAGCAGTTCTTC.

This clonotype was seen a single time. Here the CDR3 reads CASSTPAGLAGGGRNNEQFF. The CDR3 DNA reads as TGTGCCAGCAGTACGCCAGCGGGACTAGCGGGAGGGGGTAGAAACAATGAGCAGTTCTTC. The rearrangement joins TRBV11-3 to TRBJ2-1; TRBD2 agrees at 16 bases. Per germline, CDR1 SGHNT and CDR2 YENEEA. The junction had 16 bases not matched to a gene; V was cut back by 6 bases and J by 5 bases. CDR3 length: 20 residues.

This clonotype was counted ten times or more. This sequence joins TRBV12-3 or TRBV12-4 and TRBJ2-5, with 11 bases matching TRBD1. The CDR3 is 14 amino acids. Losses at the gene ends were 5 bases for V and 2 bases for J; bases not matched to a gene: 1. The CDR3, as DNA: TGTGCCAGCAGTGGGACAGGGGGACAAGAGACCCAGTACTTC. It specifies CASSGTGGQETQYF.

In regard to this clonotype: A much larger clonotype is one base distant, so this may be a read error. The chain combines TRBV28 with TRBJ1-3; D gene uncertain. CDR3 length equals 12 residues. Germline V gene sequence: CDR1 MDHEN, CDR2 SYDVKM. As DNA, the CDR3 is TGTGCCAGCAGCGAAAAAAGGAACACCACATATTTT. It codes for CASSEKRNTTYF.

The chain combines TRBV7-2 with TRBJ1-1; possibly TRBD1 for D (5 bases). CDR3 length: 13 residues. From germline, CDR1 is SGHTA and CDR2 FQGNSA. The V end was cut by 4 bases, the J end by 3 bases, with 9 bases between. The CDR3 bases are TGTGCCAGCAGCTGGTGGGGGGACACTGAAGCTTTCTTT. Translating it yields CASSWWGDTEAFF.

This clonotype was counted ten times or more. The V call is TRBV28, the J call TRBJ1-6, with D unresolved. V was clipped by 6 bases and J by 0 bases, with 12 bases between them. This CDR3 has 16 amino acids. CDR1 and CDR2 (germline): MDHEN, SYDVKM. The CDR3 region is CASSHLESSYNSPLHF. The CDR3, as DNA: TGTGCCAGCAGCCACCTCGAAAGCTCCTATAATTCACCCCTCCACTTT.

This clonotype was seen at least ten times. The chain couples TRBV20-1 to TRBJ2-5; a weak D match, TRBD2 (5 bases). Germline V gene lookup returns CDR1 DFQATT and CDR2 SNEGSKA (reference sequence). Trimming took 2 bases from V and 5 from J, leaving 21 bases between them. The CDR3 is 16 residues long. CDR3: CSARSSPHFVTETQYF. The DNA of the CDR3 is TGCAGTGCTAGATCTAGCCCCCACTTCGTGACGGAGACCCAGTACTTC.

This clonotype was found once. The gene calls are TRBV30 and TRBJ2-5; 7 nucleotides agree with TRBD2. CDR1 GTSNPN and CDR2 SVGIG come from the germline V gene (reference sequence). This CDR3 contains 14 residues. The CDR3 loop reads CVFEAGPRGETQYF. The CDR3, as DNA: TGTGTCTTCGAAGCGGGGCCCCGGGGGGAGACCCAGTACTTC.

V is TRBV4-1 and J is TRBJ1-2; D is possibly TRBD1 (6 bases). Looked up from germline, CDR1 is MGHRA and CDR2 is YSYEKL. The CDR3 sequence is 16 residues long. V was cut by 0 bases and J by 7 bases, with 18 bases left in between. The CDR3 sequence: CASSQEVRTGAGGYTF. The DNA for the CDR3 is TGCGCCAGCAGCCAAGAGGTGCGGACGGGGGCTGGTGGCTACACCTTC.

This clonotype showed up many times. One end of the junction does not line up with germline, which may come from a read error. This chain links TRBV11-2 with TRBJ2-1, with TRBD2 identical over 8 bases. The CDR3 is 16 residues long. CDR1 is SGHAT and CDR2 is FQNNGV in the germline V gene. The CDR3 bases are TGCGCCAGCAGCCAAGATCTACGGCGGGGGGAGAATGAGCAGTTCTTC. As protein: CASSQDLRRGENEQFF.

This clonotype was recorded many times. The chain carries TRBV13 and TRBJ2-1; 9 bases agree with TRBD2. V lost 6 bases to trimming and J lost 9 bases; unmatched junction nucleotides: 6. Per the germline V gene, CDR1 is PRHDT and CDR2 is FYEKMQ (reference sequence). This CDR3 has 13 amino acids. The CDR3: CASRTSGMGEQFF. In DNA, the CDR3 is TGTGCCAGCAGGACTAGCGGCATGGGTGAGCAGTTCTTC.

This clonotype has a handful of counts. The J gene is TRBJ1-6, the V gene TRBV7-8; D call uncertain. CDR1 is SGHVS, CDR2 FQNEAQ, per germline. The CDR3 is 18 residues long. The germline V and J ends were trimmed by 1 base and 1 base, with 14 bases remaining between them. The CDR3 DNA sequence: TGTGCCAGCAGCTTAGGGGGTTACTCGATTTCCTATAATTCACCCCTCCACTTT. Amino acid sequence: CASSLGGYSISYNSPLHF.

This clonotype has ten or more counts. This chain joins TRBV6-1 and TRBJ2-3; 8 nucleotides line up with TRBD1. CDR3 size: 15 residues. Looked up from germline, CDR1 is MNHNS and CDR2 is SASEGT. The V gene end was trimmed by 0 bases and the J gene end by 2 bases; junction bases not matched to a gene: 1. This CDR3 is CASSEAQGATDTQYF. The CDR3 DNA sequence: TGTGCCAGCAGTGAAGCGCAGGGGGCCACAGATACGCAGTATTTT.

This clonotype was found many times. This CDR3 reads CASSGIRDTEAFF. CDR3 nucleotides: TGTGCCAGCAGTGGGATCAGGGACACTGAAGCTTTCTTT. This chain uses TRBV2 with TRBJ1-1; D possibly corresponds to TRBD1 (5 bases). This CDR3 has 13 residues. The germline V and J ends were trimmed by 4 bases and 3 bases, with 9 bases remaining between them. Germline assignment: CDR1 SNHLY and CDR2 FYNNEI.

This clonotype was counted at least ten times. This chain uses TRBV29-1 with TRBJ1-5; unclear D gene. Trimming took off 2 bases at V and 1 base at J, with 6 bases between the two ends. The CDR3 consists of 13 residues. Germline CDR1 is SQVTM and CDR2 is ANQGSEA. CDR3 sequence reads: CSVEIQSNQPQHF. The CDR3 DNA reads as TGCAGCGTTGAAATCCAGAGCAATCAGCCCCAGCATTTT.

At least ten counts were recorded for this clonotype. The chain uses TRBV28 and TRBJ1-1, with D perhaps TRBD1 (5 bases). Germline V gene lookup returns CDR1 MDHEN and CDR2 SYDVKM. The CDR3 has 15 residues. V lost 3 bases and J 4 bases, leaving 15 bases between the germline ends. As DNA, the CDR3 is TGTGCCAGCAGTTTTTATGGGGGAAGGGGCACTGAAGCTTTCTTT. Protein product: CASSFYGGRGTEAFF.

This clonotype has a handful of counts. The chain uses TRBV2 and TRBJ2-1; D remains ambiguous. Trimming took off 8 bases at V and 7 bases at J, with 18 bases between the two ends. The CDR3 has 14 residues. Germline V gene data show CDR1 as SNHLY and CDR2 as FYNNEI. CDR3 residues: CASLPRSNGNEQFF. CDR3 in DNA: TGTGCCAGCCTTCCCAGGTCGAATGGAAATGAGCAGTTCTTC.

This clonotype was seen only a few times. The CDR3 carries no conserved terminal phenylalanine or tryptophan, so it likely arises from a read error. V usage is TRBV6-5 and J usage is TRBJ1-1, with D unclear. The germline gives CDR1 MNHEY, CDR2 SVGAGI. The CDR3 has 14 amino acids. V lost 0 bases to trimming and J lost 0 bases, with 5 bases between them. CDR3 loop: CASSYSGVNTEAFS. Here the CDR3 DNA reads TGTGCCAGCAGTTACTCGGGTGTGAACACTGAAGCTTTCTCT.

This clonotype has at least ten counts. The genes are TRBV19 and TRBJ1-5, with 7 bases identical to TRBD1. CDR1 and CDR2 from the germline V gene are LNHDA and SQIVND (reference sequence). This CDR3 region has 15 residues. The ends lost 5 bases at V and 8 bases at J; junction bases unmatched: 12. The CDR3, as DNA: TGTGCCAGTAGTCCGAACGGACAGGACCGGGAGCCCCAGCATTTT. Encoded protein: CASSPNGQDREPQHF.